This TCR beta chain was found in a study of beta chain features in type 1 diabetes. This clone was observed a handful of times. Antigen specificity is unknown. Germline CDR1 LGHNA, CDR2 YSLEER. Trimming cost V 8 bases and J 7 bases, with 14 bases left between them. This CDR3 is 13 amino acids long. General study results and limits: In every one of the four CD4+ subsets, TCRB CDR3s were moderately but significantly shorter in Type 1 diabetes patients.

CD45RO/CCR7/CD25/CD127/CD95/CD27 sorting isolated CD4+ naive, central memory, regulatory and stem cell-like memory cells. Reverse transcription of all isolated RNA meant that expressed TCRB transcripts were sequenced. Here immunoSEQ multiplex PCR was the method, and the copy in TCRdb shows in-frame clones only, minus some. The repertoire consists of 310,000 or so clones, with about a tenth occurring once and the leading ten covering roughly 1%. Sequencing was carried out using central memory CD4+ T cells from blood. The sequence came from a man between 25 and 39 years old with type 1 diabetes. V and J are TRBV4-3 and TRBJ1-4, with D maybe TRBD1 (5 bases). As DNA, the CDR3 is TGCGCCAGCGGCCTCCTTGGGGGTGAAAAACTGTTTTTT. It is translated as CASGLLGGEKLFF.